These 22 T cell receptor beta chains came from one sample sequenced in a study of neoadjuvant nivolumab and ipilimumab in lung cancer. TCRdb's copy holds only in-frame clones and misses some; the assay was immunoSEQ multiplex PCR. The repertoire consists of tens of thousands of clones, with 80% to 90% occurring once and the leading ten covering about 3.6%. Sequences were derived from peripheral blood, sampled before neoadjuvant nivolumab, alone or with ipilimumab. These TCRs come from an adult with non-small cell lung cancer.

The chain links TRBV5-4 to TRBJ2-1, with TRBD2 matching 7 bases. Germline trimming cut 4 bases from V and 4 bases from J; bases unmatched to any gene: 11. Germline V CDR1 and CDR2: SGHNT, YYREEE (reference sequence). The CDR3 has 16 amino acids. CDR3 bases: TGTGCCAGCAGCCCGGGGTCTAGCGGCTATTACAATGAGCAGTTCTTC. Translated: CASSPGSSGYYNEQFF.

The chain joins TRBV6-5 to TRBJ2-7; 8 positions match TRBD1. V lost 0 bases, J lost 5 bases, and 6 bases stayed unmatched. The CDR3 runs 15 residues. Germline V gives CDR1 MNHEY, CDR2 SVGAGI. The CDR3 nucleotides read TGTGCCAGCAGTTACTCGGCAGGGGGCCGGAACGAGCAGTACTTC. Translated: CASSYSAGGRNEQYF.

The rearrangement uses TRBV7-2 and TRBJ2-5, with D perhaps assigned TRBD1 or TRBD2 (6 bases each). This CDR3 region has 14 residues. In germline, CDR1 is SGHTA, CDR2 FQGNSA. V dropped 3 bases and J dropped 5 bases, with 13 bases sitting between them. CDR3: CASSFLGGVETQYF. The CDR3 DNA reads TGTGCCAGCAGCTTTCTGGGGGGCGTGGAGACCCAGTACTTC. The entire variable domain, with the rest obtained from reference TRBV7-2 and TRBJ2-5, is as follows: GAGVSQSPSNKVTEKGKDVELRCDPISGHTALYWYRQSLGQGLEFLIYFQGNSAPDKSGLPSDRFSAERTGGSVSTLTIQRTQQEDSAVYLCASSFLGGVETQYFGPGTRLLVL.

This clone is medium-sized (0.01 to 0.1%). The genes are TRBV27 and TRBJ2-7; 7 bases fit TRBD1. The germline CDR1 and CDR2 sequences are MNHEY and SMNVEV (reference sequence). Trimming at V came to 8 bases and at J to 2 bases, leaving 6 bases not matched to a gene. CDR3 length: 13 residues. The CDR3 nucleotides are TGTGCCAGCGCGTACGGGACAGCCTACGAGCAGTACTTC. Translating it yields CASAYGTAYEQYF.

The chain is built from TRBV11-2 and TRBJ1-1; TRBD1 agrees at 9 bases. The CDR3 is 18 amino acids. From germline, CDR1 is SGHAT and CDR2 FQNNGV. With 1 base clipped from V and 3 bases from J, the junction kept 12 bases outside the gene matches. This CDR3 is CASSLVGQGIGGDTEAFF. Written as DNA, the CDR3 is TGTGCCAGCAGCTTAGTAGGACAGGGGATAGGTGGGGACACTGAAGCTTTCTTT.

The chain combines TRBV7-6 with TRBJ2-7; D gene ambiguous. Trimming removed 0 bases at V and 2 bases at J, with 14 bases between. The CDR3 sequence is 16 residues long. The germline V gene has CDR1 SGHVS and CDR2 FNYEAQ. The CDR3 loop reads CASSLARIGLAYEQYF. In DNA form, the CDR3 reads TGTGCCAGCAGCTTAGCGCGGATTGGGTTGGCCTACGAGCAGTACTTC.

The chain joins TRBV9 to TRBJ1-4; 8 nucleotides align to TRBD1. Germline loops: CDR1 SGDLS, CDR2 YYNGEE. Trimming removed 3 bases from V and 5 bases from J; junction bases left unmatched: 3. CDR3 length: 14 amino acids. DNA of the CDR3: TGTGCCAGCAGCGCAAGGACAGGGAATGAAAAACTGTTTTTT. Its translation: CASSARTGNEKLFF.

This rearrangement joins TRBV7-2 to TRBJ1-1; D remains ambiguous. Germline values: CDR1 SGHTA, CDR2 FQGNSA. The ends were cut back, 0 bases at V and 7 bases at J, with 9 bases in the middle. The CDR3 is 13 residues long. CDR3 in DNA: TGTGCCAGCAGCTTAGCGGCAGTTTATGAAGCTTTCTTT. Its protein is CASSLAAVYEAFF.

This rearrangement joins TRBV7-8 to TRBJ2-6; the match to TRBD1 covers 7 bases. In germline, CDR1 is SGHVS, CDR2 FQNEAQ. The CDR3 extends over 18 amino acids. The junction had 14 bases not matched to a gene; V was cut back by 8 bases and J by 1 base. The CDR3 DNA follows: TGTGCCAGCTCGACCCCCCGATTACAGGGGTCTGGGGCCAACGTCCTGACTTTC. It encodes CASSTPRLQGSGANVLTF.

The chain couples TRBV11-2 to TRBJ1-1; 7 positions match TRBD1. CDR3 length: 13 amino acids. V was pared by 8 bases and J by 1 base, with 4 bases of the junction left unmatched. In germline, CDR1 is SGHAT, CDR2 FQNNGV. The CDR3 sequence: CASGGTENTEAFF. In DNA, the CDR3 is TGTGCCAGCGGTGGGACAGAGAACACTGAAGCTTTCTTT.

The chain has TRBV29-1 and TRBJ1-5, with 9 bases identical to TRBD1. Germline V CDR1 and CDR2: SQVTM, ANQGSEA. Trimming took 6 bases from V and 7 from J; bases not matched to a gene: 7. The CDR3 runs 13 residues. CDR3 amino acids: CSVATGGGQPQHF. CDR3 in DNA: TGCAGCGTGGCGACAGGGGGAGGACAGCCCCAGCATTTT.

The V and J genes are TRBV6-6 and TRBJ1-1; D ambiguous. Trimming took off 6 bases at V and 1 base at J, with 3 bases between the two ends. Germline CDR1 and CDR2: MNHNY and SVGAGI (reference sequence). The CDR3 runs to 11 residues. The CDR3: CASSENTEAFF. The CDR3 coding sequence is TGTGCCAGCAGCGAGAACACTGAAGCTTTCTTT.

The genes are TRBV19 and TRBJ1-2; D is unresolved. V was clipped by 7 bases and J by 8 bases, with 11 bases between them. Germline V CDR1 and CDR2: LNHDA, SQIVND (reference sequence). The CDR3 sequence is 11 residues long. The CDR3 DNA sequence: TGTGCCAGTAACTCGGGTCGGGGCTACACCTTC. It yields the protein CASNSGRGYTF. The variable domain in full, with the rest retrieved from reference TRBV19 and TRBJ1-2, is DGGITQSPKYLFRKEGQNVTLSCEQNLNHDAMYWYRQDPGQGLRLIYYSQIVNDFQKGDIAEGYSVSREKKESFPLTVTSAQKNPTAFYLCASNSGRGYTFGSGTRLTVV.

The chain employs TRBV7-9 and TRBJ2-3, with TRBD2 matching over 7 bases. The germline CDR1 and CDR2 sequences are SEHNR and FQNEAQ (reference sequence). Trimming took 3 bases from V and 2 from J; bases not matched to a gene: 5. This CDR3 is built from 15 residues. CDR3 loop: CASSLVLADTDTQYF. Here the CDR3 DNA reads TGTGCCAGCAGCTTGGTCCTAGCGGACACAGATACGCAGTATTTT.

The chain is built from TRBV14 and TRBJ1-2; D unresolved. Trimming removed 0 bases from V and 4 bases from J, with 12 bases in between. The CDR3 runs to 15 residues. The germline V gene encodes CDR1 SGHDN and CDR2 FVKESK. In DNA, the CDR3 is TGTGCCAGCAGCCAAGATTCGGAGGGTGGCTATGGCTACACCTTC. This codes for CASSQDSEGGYGYTF.

V and J are TRBV10-3 and TRBJ2-1, with D possibly being TRBD1 (7 bases). V was clipped by 6 bases and J by 6 bases, with 24 bases between them. This CDR3 comprises 17 residues. The germline gives CDR1 ENHRY, CDR2 SYGVKD. CDR3 residues: CAIRGRTGINGSNEQFF. The CDR3 nucleotides are TGTGCCATCAGGGGCAGGACAGGTATTAACGGGAGCAATGAGCAGTTCTTC.

The rearrangement links TRBV7-8 to TRBJ1-1; TRBD1 agrees at 9 bases. The CDR3 spans 15 residues. Unmatched junction bases numbered 9, after V lost 2 bases and J lost 8 bases. Germline CDR1 and CDR2: SGHVS and FQNEAQ. CDR3 coding DNA: TGTGCCAGCAGCTTATCGGGGTGGGACAGGGTCGAAGCTTTCTTT. Its protein product is CASSLSGWDRVEAFF.

V gene TRBV19 combines with J gene TRBJ2-2; 8 bases map to TRBD2. This CDR3 is 15 amino acids long. Per the germline V gene, CDR1 is LNHDA and CDR2 is SQIVND (reference sequence). Losses at the gene ends were 4 bases for V and 1 base for J; bases not matched to a gene: 2. In DNA, the CDR3 is TGTGCCAGTAGTAACAGCGGGGGGAACACCGGGGAGCTGTTTTTT. Translation: CASSNSGGNTGELFF.

V gene TRBV7-9 combines with J gene TRBJ2-7; the D call may be TRBD1 or TRBD2 (5 bases each). The CDR3 extends over 12 amino acids. Looked up from germline, CDR1 is SEHNR and CDR2 is FQNEAQ (reference sequence). V gave up 3 bases and J gave up 10 bases, with 13 bases separating them. The CDR3 DNA follows: TGTGCCAGCAGCTTCCGGGACGCTAATCAGTACTTC. It encodes CASSFRDANQYF.

V usage is TRBV27 and J usage is TRBJ1-5; 9 bases are a match to TRBD1. This CDR3 is 14 amino acids long. J lost 6 bases, V lost 6 bases, and 6 bases had no gene match. The germline V gene encodes CDR1 MNHEY and CDR2 SMNVEV (reference sequence). The CDR3 nucleotides read TGTGCCAGCAGCTGGGGACAGGGAACTCAGCCCCAGCATTTT. Translated, it gives CASSWGQGTQPQHF.

The gene calls are TRBV7-2 and TRBJ2-3; 7 bases match TRBD2. J gave up 2 bases and V 3 bases, and 14 bases lay outside the gene matches. The CDR3 is 18 residues long. The germline V gene has CDR1 SGHTA and CDR2 FQGNSA. CDR3 nucleotides: TGTGCCAGCAGCTTCGCGACTGGACTAGTAGGAAACACAGATACGCAGTATTTT. Translation gives CASSFATGLVGNTDTQYF.

The sample holds a few counts of this clone. The V gene is TRBV25-1, the J gene TRBJ1-1; D not certain. The germline V gene has CDR1 MGHDK and CDR2 SYGVNS. This CDR3 contains 11 residues. The V end lost 7 bases, the J end lost 1 base, and 4 bases lay between the germline ends. The CDR3 protein is CASTWNTEAFF. In DNA, the CDR3 is TGTGCCAGCACCTGGAACACTGAAGCTTTCTTT.